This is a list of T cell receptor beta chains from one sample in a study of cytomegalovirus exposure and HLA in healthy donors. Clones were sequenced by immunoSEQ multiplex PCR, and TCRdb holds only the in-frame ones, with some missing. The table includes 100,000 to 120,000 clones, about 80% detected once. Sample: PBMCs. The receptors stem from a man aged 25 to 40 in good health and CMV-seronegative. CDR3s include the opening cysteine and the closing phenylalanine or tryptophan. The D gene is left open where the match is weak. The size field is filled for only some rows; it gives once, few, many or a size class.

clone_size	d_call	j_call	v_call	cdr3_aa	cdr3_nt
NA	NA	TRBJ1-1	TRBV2	CASSGQMNTEAFF	TGTGCCAGCAGTGGCCAGATGAACACTGAAGCTTTCTTT
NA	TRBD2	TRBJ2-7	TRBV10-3	CAISGSGTSGPRIFSSYEQYF	TGTGCCATCAGTGGGAGCGGGACTAGCGGGCCTCGGATCTTCAGCTCCTACGAGCAGTACTTC
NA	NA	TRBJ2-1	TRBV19	CASSIPGYNEQFF	TGTGCCAGTAGTATCCCCGGTTACAATGAGCAGTTCTTC
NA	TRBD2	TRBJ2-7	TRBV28	CASSQAGTSGDYEQYF	TGTGCCAGCAGTCAAGCCGGGACTAGCGGGGACTACGAGCAGTACTTC
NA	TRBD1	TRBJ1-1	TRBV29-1	CSTLTGAETEAFF	TGCAGCACCTTGACAGGGGCGGAAACTGAAGCTTTCTTT
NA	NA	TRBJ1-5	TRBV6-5	CASSPDRNQPQHF	TGTGCCAGCAGTCCCGACAGGAATCAGCCCCAGCATTTT
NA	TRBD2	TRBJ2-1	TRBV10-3	CAISEPAGRAQDEQFF	TGTGCCATCAGTGAGCCGGCCGGGAGGGCCCAGGATGAGCAGTTCTTC
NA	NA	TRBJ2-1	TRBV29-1	CSVADQYNEQFF	TGCAGCGTTGCCGATCAGTACAATGAGCAGTTCTTC
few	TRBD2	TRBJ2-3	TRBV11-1	CASSAGTMVTDTQYF	TGTGCCAGCAGCGCCGGGACTATGGTAACAGATACGCAGTATTTT
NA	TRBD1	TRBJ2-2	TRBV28	CASSADRGYTGELFF	TGTGCCAGCAGTGCGGACAGGGGGTACACCGGGGAGCTGTTTTTT
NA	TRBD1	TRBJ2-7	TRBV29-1	CSVETGIGNYEQYF	TGCAGCGTTGAGACAGGGATAGGAAACTACGAGCAGTACTTC
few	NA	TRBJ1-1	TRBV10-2	CAVVRPGGTEAFF	TGCGCCGTCGTGAGGCCGGGGGGCACTGAAGCTTTCTTT
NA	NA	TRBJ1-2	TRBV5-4	CASSPDRRVNYGYTF	TGTGCCAGCAGCCCGGACCGGAGGGTTAACTATGGCTACACCTTC
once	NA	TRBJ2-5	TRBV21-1	CASSTAVETSVQETQYF	TGTGCCAGCAGCACAGCAGTCGAGACTAGTGTACAAGAGACCCAGTACTTC
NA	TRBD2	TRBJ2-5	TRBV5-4	CASERGTSGQETQYF	TGTGCCAGCGAGAGGGGGACTAGCGGCCAAGAGACCCAGTACTTC
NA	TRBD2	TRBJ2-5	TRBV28	CASSRAGTSGNQETQYF	TGTGCCAGCAGCCGCGCCGGGACTAGCGGGAATCAAGAGACCCAGTACTTC
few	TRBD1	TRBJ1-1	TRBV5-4	CASSLEGQGKTEAFF	TGTGCCAGCAGCTTGGAAGGACAGGGGAAGACTGAAGCTTTCTTT
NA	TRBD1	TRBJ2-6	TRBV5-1	CASGQGSGANVLTF	TGCGCCAGCGGACAGGGCTCTGGGGCCAACGTCCTGACTTTC
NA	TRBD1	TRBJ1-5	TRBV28	CASSSGQGATGNQPQHF	TGTGCCAGCAGCTCGGGACAGGGGGCGACTGGGAATCAGCCCCAGCATTTT
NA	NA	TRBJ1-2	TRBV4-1	CASSQDEVYGYTF	TGCGCCAGCAGCCAAGATGAGGTCTATGGCTACACCTTC
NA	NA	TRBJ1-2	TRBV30	CAWSLGGTTTFTF	TGTGCCTGGAGTTTGGGTGGGACTACCACCTTCACCTTC